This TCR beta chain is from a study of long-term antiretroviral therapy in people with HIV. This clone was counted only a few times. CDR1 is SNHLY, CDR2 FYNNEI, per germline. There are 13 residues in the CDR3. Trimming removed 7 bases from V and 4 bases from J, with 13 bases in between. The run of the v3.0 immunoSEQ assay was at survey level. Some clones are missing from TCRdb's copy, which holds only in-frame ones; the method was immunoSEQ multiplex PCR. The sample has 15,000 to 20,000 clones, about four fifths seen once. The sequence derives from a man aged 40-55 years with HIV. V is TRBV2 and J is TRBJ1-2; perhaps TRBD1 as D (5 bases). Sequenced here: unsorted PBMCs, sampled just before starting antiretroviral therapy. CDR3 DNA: TGTGCCAGCACCTCCGGGGGGGTCTATGGCTACACCTTC. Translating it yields CASTSGGVYGYTF.